The clone carrying this TCR beta chain came up a few times. Antigen specificity is unknown. Germline V gene data show CDR1 as SNHLY and CDR2 as FYNNEI. V lost 6 bases and J lost 7, with 6 bases in between. The CDR3 is 10 amino acids. The sample belongs to a study of beta chain features in type 1 diabetes. For the study at large: Cells sorted and examined across all samples totaled around 110,000,000. Study results and limitations: Any HLA-type effect on TCRB rearrangement remained unresolved here. Patients and controls would share equally any PCR tilt toward shorter templates. All four CD4+ subsets of Type 1 diabetes patients contained TCRB CDR3s that were moderately but significantly shorter.

What was sequenced were expressed TCRB transcripts, since all of the isolated RNA had been reverse transcribed. The data were produced by immunoSEQ multiplex PCR, yet TCRdb's version contains in-frame clones alone and is incomplete. This repertoire shows around 600,000 clones, around 12% found once; its top ten account for more than 0.09%. Sequencing used naive CD4+ T cells from blood. The TCR sequence derives from a man between 25 and 39 years old with type 1 diabetes. The chain employs TRBV2 and TRBJ2-5; D might be TRBD2 (6 bases). CDR3 residues: CASREGTQYF. The CDR3 nucleotides are TGTGCCAGCAGGGAGGGGACCCAGTACTTC.